The 4 T cell receptor beta chains below come from one sample, sequenced in a study of T-cell reconstitution after alpha-beta-depleted transplantation in children (TCRdb year 2016). Libraries were prepared through PCR. Sequencing was carried out with an Illumina HiSeq 2500. Molecular barcoding was employed in the preparation of TCR libraries, with unique molecular identifiers being used to normalize TCRbeta repertoire quantification. TCRdb passed the public sequencing reads through fastp at Q25 and MiXCR, retaining productive beta sequences. Records with the same CDR3 protein are collapsed into one entry carrying the most frequent genes and DNA. The sample table lists hundreds of thousands of distinct CDR3 sequences, around 25% of them with a count of one. Of the sample, 4% to 6% is held by the ten largest clones. What this sample's treatment or condition label stands for: allogeneic hematopoietic cell transplantation with graft depleted of TCRalphabeta T cells and CD19 B cells.

The specimen comprised PBMCs, mostly from graft donor cells, sampled 360 days after TCRalphabeta/CD19-depleted stem cell transplant. The receptors stem from a female patient between 2 and 15 years old who had a stem cell transplant for congenital amegakaryocytic thrombocytopenia, so the T cells may come from the graft donor.

A few counts support this clonotype. The V call is TRBV6-6, the J call TRBJ2-2; D gene unclear. This CDR3 region has 13 residues. CDR1 and CDR2 from the germline V gene are MNHNY and SVGAGI (reference sequence). Trimming pared 4 bases from V and 6 bases from J, leaving 9 bases between. CDR3 sequence: CASSSIGSGELFF. CDR3 DNA: TGTGCCAGCAGTTCCATTGGTTCCGGGGAGCTGTTTTTT.

This clonotype has more than one count but fewer than ten. The gene calls are TRBV28 and TRBJ1-6; TRBD1 matches 7 bases. V lost 6 bases, J lost 0 bases, and 14 bases stayed unmatched. CDR3 size: 19 residues. Germline V gene data show CDR1 as MDHEN and CDR2 as SYDVKM. The CDR3: CASSVAGQWANSYNSPLHF. As DNA, the CDR3 is TGTGCCAGCAGCGTCGCGGGACAGTGGGCTAACTCCTATAATTCACCCCTCCACTTT. Combining the CDR3 with reference TRBV28 and TRBJ1-6 gives the whole variable domain DVKVTQSSRYLVKRTGEKVFLECVQDMDHENMFWYRQDPGLGLRLIYFSYDVKMKEKGDIPEGYSVSREKKERFSLILESASTNQTSMYLCASSVAGQWANSYNSPLHFGNGTRLTVT.

The chain links TRBV18 to TRBJ2-7; 7 bases align to TRBD1. Germline trimming cut 4 bases from V and 6 bases from J; bases unmatched to any gene: 6. Germline V gives CDR1 KGHSH, CDR2 LQKENI. CDR3 length: 13 amino acids. The CDR3 DNA reads as TGTGCCAGCTCACAGGGGGCGCAGATCGAGCAGTACTTC. This translates into CASSQGAQIEQYF. Full variable domain (missing parts from reference TRBV18 and TRBJ2-7): NAGVMQNPRHLVRRRGQEARLRCSPMKGHSHVYWYRQLPEEGLKFMVYLQKENIIDESGMPKERFSAEFPKEGPSILRIQQVVRGDSAAYFCASSQGAQIEQYFGPGTRLTVT.

This chain links TRBV6-2 or TRBV6-3 with TRBJ2-1, with 7 bases lining up with TRBD2. The CDR3 consists of 19 residues. J gave up 8 bases and V 0 bases, and 19 bases lay outside the gene matches. Germline V CDR1 and CDR2: MNHEY, SVGEGT. The CDR3 region is CASSYSARSSGAPRDEQFF. In DNA form, the CDR3 reads TGTGCCAGCAGTTACTCAGCCAGGTCGAGCGGGGCCCCTAGGGATGAGCAGTTCTTC.